Below, 2 T cell receptor beta chains from the same sample are listed, as sequenced in a study of T cell repertoires in cytomegalovirus infection. TCRdb fed the reads into MiXCR, producing one record per CDR3 protein. Of fewer than 850,000 distinct CDR3 sequences listed, roughly 29% are singletons. Their antigens remain unidentified. This specimen consisted of cultured CD8+ T cells from PBMCs, obtained from culture after CMV antigen stimulation. Receptors originate from a human donor in good health (CMV status not recorded). Some clones in this sample may be carry-over from other donors' samples.

This clonotype was recorded at least ten times. This chain connects TRBV6-6 to TRBJ2-1, with D possibly being TRBD1 or TRBD2 (6 bases each). The germline gives CDR1 MNHNY, CDR2 SVGAGI (reference sequence). Trimming shortened V by 6 bases and J by 1 base, and 13 bases separated the two germline ends. The CDR3 covers 15 residues. CDR3 DNA: TGTGCCAGCAGCTACGGGGGCGGGTCCTACAATGAGCAGTTCTTC. Translation: CASSYGGGSYNEQFF.

The chain employs TRBV20-1 and TRBJ2-3, with D maybe TRBD2 (6 bases). In germline, CDR1 is DFQATT, CDR2 SNEGSKA (reference sequence). The CDR3 consists of 14 residues. Trimming cost V 0 bases and J 3 bases, with 10 bases left between them. CDR3 DNA: TGCAGTGCTAGAGATAAGACTAGAACAGATACGCAGTATTTT. Its protein is CSARDKTRTDTQYF.